The 27 T cell receptor beta chains in this list originate from one sample, sequenced in a study of CXCR3-negative and CXCR3-positive naive CD8 T cells. Whole-study results and caveats: CXCR3-positive naive cells had TRB CDR3s that were more hydrophobic than CXCR3-negative naive cells had.

UMI-labeled 5' RACE yielded the TRB cDNA libraries. With the 5' RACE reads reprocessed, TCRdb shows one record per CDR3 protein and no DNA. The listing contains some 60,000 distinct CDR3 sequences. No antigen is known for these receptors. What was sequenced was naive CXCR3+ CD8+ T cells from blood. Documented subset: CD45RO-CCR7+CD27+CD95- naive CD8+ T cells expressing CXCR3 (TNR3+). The receptors shown here come from a human donor in good health. Some clones in this sample may be carry-over from other donors' samples.

The V call is TRBV29-1, the J call TRBJ1-2; as DNA is missing, the TRBD1 call by TCRdb cannot be tested. Germline loops: CDR1 SQVTM, CDR2 ANQGSEA. There are 13 residues in the CDR3. CDR3 residues: CSVTGGTNYGYTF.

This CDR3 is CASSLSADTQYF. V usage is TRBV12-3 or TRBV12-4 and J usage is TRBJ2-3. The CDR3 is 12 residues long.

The CDR3 sequence is CASSWAGERGTDTQYF. The rearrangement joins TRBV5-5 to TRBJ2-3; TCRdb's assignment of TRBD1 cannot be checked, as there is no DNA. Germline V gene sequence: CDR1 SGHKS, CDR2 YYEKEE (reference sequence). The CDR3 contains 16 residues.

The rearrangement joins TRBV27 to TRBJ1-2; TCRdb's D call, TRBD1, is unchecked because there is no DNA. The CDR3 has 12 residues. Looked up from germline, CDR1 is MNHEY and CDR2 is SMNVEV (reference sequence). CDR3: CATRQGAIGYTF.

V is TRBV7-9 and J is TRBJ2-4. In germline, CDR1 is SEHNR, CDR2 FQNEAQ (reference sequence). The CDR3 runs to 13 residues. The CDR3: CASSLGAKNIQYF.

This chain links TRBV5-1 with TRBJ2-2; there is no DNA to check the TCRdb D call of TRBD1. This CDR3 contains 13 residues. Germline CDR1 reads SGHRS; CDR2 reads YFSETQ. Here the CDR3 reads CASSIQGSGELFF.

The V gene is TRBV25-1, the J gene TRBJ1-1. This CDR3 has 12 residues. Germline values: CDR1 MGHDK, CDR2 SYGVNS. The CDR3 loop reads CASCESSFEAFF.

The V gene is TRBV7-6, the J gene TRBJ2-1; TCRdb reports TRBD2, a call that lacks DNA to check it against. The CDR3 covers 14 residues. CDR1 SGHVS and CDR2 FNYEAQ come from the germline V gene. The CDR3 loop is CASSSGGLFNEQFF.

The V and J genes are TRBV14 and TRBJ1-2. This CDR3 region has 11 residues. Germline V gives CDR1 SGHDN, CDR2 FVKESK. CDR3 loop: CASSQSYGYTF. The variable domain in full, with the rest retrieved from reference TRBV14 and TRBJ1-2, is EAGVTQFPSHSVIEKGQTVTLRCDPISGHDNLYWYRRVMGKEIKFLLHFVKESKQDESGMPNNRFLAERTGGTYSTLKVQPAELEDSGVYFCASSQSYGYTFGSGTRLTVV.

The genes are TRBV6-5 and TRBJ2-7; TCRdb lists TRBD2, though no DNA is available to test this call. The CDR3 runs 15 residues. Germline CDR1 reads MNHEY; CDR2 reads SVGAGI. The CDR3: CASSYSQGPAYEQYF.

The V gene is TRBV28, the J gene TRBJ1-1; absent DNA, TCRdb's TRBD1 call cannot be checked. CDR1 and CDR2 (germline): MDHEN, SYDVKM. CDR3 length: 13 residues. This chain's CDR3 is CASSLDSYTEAFF. Full variable domain (rest looked up from reference TRBV28 and TRBJ1-1): DVKVTQSSRYLVKRTGEKVFLECVQDMDHENMFWYRQDPGLGLRLIYFSYDVKMKEKGDIPEGYSVSREKKERFSLILESASTNQTSMYLCASSLDSYTEAFFGQGTRLTVV.

This chain uses TRBV20-1 with TRBJ2-3; TCRdb returns TRBD2, unconfirmable since there is no DNA. The CDR3 loop spans 16 amino acids. The V gene's germline CDR1 is DFQATT and CDR2 SNEGSKA (reference sequence). The CDR3 region is CSATETSGSSTDTQYF.

The gene calls are TRBV18 and TRBJ2-3. Germline CDR1 and CDR2: KGHSH and LQKENI. This CDR3 is 13 amino acids long. The chain's CDR3 is CASSPFDGDTQYF. The whole variable domain, filled in from reference TRBV18 and TRBJ2-3, reads NAGVMQNPRHLVRRRGQEARLRCSPMKGHSHVYWYRQLPEEGLKFMVYLQKENIIDESGMPKERFSAEFPKEGPSILRIQQVVRGDSAAYFCASSPFDGDTQYFGPGTRLTVL.

The chain carries TRBV6-5 and TRBJ2-5; TCRdb names TRBD2, which stays unverified in the absence of DNA. Germline V gene sequence: CDR1 MNHEY, CDR2 SVGAGI. This CDR3 comprises 13 residues. CDR3 sequence: CASIQRGGETQYF.

This chain links TRBV6-6 with TRBJ2-3; there is no DNA to check the TCRdb D call of TRBD1. Germline assignment: CDR1 MNHNY and CDR2 SVGAGI (reference sequence). CDR3 length: 16 residues. The CDR3 sequence: CASNQPGVGGTDTQYF.

V and J are TRBV15 and TRBJ2-7; the TRBD1 assignment by TCRdb is unverifiable without DNA. The CDR3 extends over 15 amino acids. Germline values: CDR1 LNHNV, CDR2 YYDKDF (reference sequence). The CDR3 reads CATSRVGQGAHEQYF.

The gene calls are TRBV7-7 and TRBJ2-1; TCRdb picks TRBD2, but there is no DNA to check that call. The germline gives CDR1 SSHAT, CDR2 FNYEAQ (reference sequence). CDR3 length: 14 amino acids. The CDR3 loop reads CASSPSTSLDEQFF.

The chain carries TRBV5-1 and TRBJ2-7; the TCRdb call, TRBD1, lacks DNA for checking. This CDR3 spans 13 amino acids. Germline lookup yields CDR1 SGHRS and CDR2 YFSETQ. The CDR3 here is CASSVGDISEQYF.

This chain connects TRBV7-6 to TRBJ1-4. The CDR3 has 15 residues. Germline CDR1 SGHVS, CDR2 FNYEAQ. The CDR3 region is CASSLARFDLEKLFF.

The J gene is TRBJ1-3, the V gene TRBV4-3; the D gene TCRdb calls, TRBD1, cannot be checked with no DNA. Germline V lookup: CDR1 LGHNA, CDR2 YSLEER. The CDR3 loop spans 18 amino acids. The CDR3 here is CASSPSSPGGSFGNTIYF.

The chain recombines TRBV12-3 or TRBV12-4 with TRBJ2-5; TCRdb's D call, TRBD1, is unchecked because there is no DNA. This CDR3 contains 16 residues. The CDR3 reads CASSSTWTGSQETQYF.

The V call is TRBV12-3 or TRBV12-4, the J call TRBJ2-7; as DNA is missing, the TRBD1 call by TCRdb cannot be tested. The CDR3 is made up of 15 amino acids. The CDR3 region is CATPGGGLVAYEQHF.

This chain uses TRBV12-3 or TRBV12-4 with TRBJ2-7; the TCRdb call, TRBD1, lacks DNA for checking. This CDR3 has 15 residues. CDR3 in amino acids: CASSPPTGSPYEQYF.

The genes are TRBV6-4 and TRBJ2-4; the D call from TCRdb, TRBD1, cannot be confirmed without DNA. This CDR3 is 13 amino acids long. CDR1 is MRHNA, CDR2 SNTAGT, per germline. Here the CDR3 reads CASSEDREAIQYF.

The gene calls are TRBV28 and TRBJ2-7; the D call from TCRdb, TRBD2, cannot be confirmed without DNA. This CDR3 spans 15 amino acids. Germline CDR1 reads MDHEN; CDR2 reads SYDVKM. CDR3 loop: CASSLGRRTSYEQYF.

The chain uses TRBV12-3 or TRBV12-4 and TRBJ2-7; TCRdb proposes TRBD1, but this gene call is untestable without DNA. The CDR3 covers 14 residues. CDR3 sequence reads: CASSEDRDSHEQYF.

This chain connects TRBV10-2 to TRBJ1-4; without DNA, the TCRdb call of TRBD1 cannot be checked. The CDR3 totals 15 residues. Germline V gives CDR1 WSHSY, CDR2 SAAADI. CDR3 sequence: CASSEGAASGEKLFF.